This passage covers 28 T cell receptor beta chains from one sample sequenced in a study of CD8+CD57+ T cells in acquired aplastic anemia. Genomic DNA, serving as template, underwent TCR beta VDJ and CDR3 profiling. TCRdb re-derived calls from the reads in MiXCR, one entry per CDR3 protein. Of under 200,000 distinct CDR3 sequences listed, 45% to 55% are singletons. Selection for sequencing was limited to patients who had shown CD8+CD57+ cell expansion by flow cytometry. The material sequenced was sorted CD4+, CD8+, or CD8+CD57+ T cells (not recorded which) from PBMCs. The receptors come from a human donor with aplastic anemia.

This clonotype came up many times. The J gene is TRBJ2-5, the V gene TRBV9; 9 positions agree with TRBD1. Trimming cost V 4 bases and J 3 bases; bases outside gene matches: 7. The CDR3 is made up of 15 amino acids. Germline V gene sequence: CDR1 SGDLS, CDR2 YYNGEE. CDR3 in amino acids: CASSISDRGKETQYF. CDR3 nucleotides: TGTGCCAGCAGCATTAGCGACAGGGGGAAAGAGACCCAGTACTTC.

The chain is built from TRBV29-1 and TRBJ2-2; 7 bases fit TRBD2. V lost 1 base and J lost 1; bases outside the gene matches: 9. The CDR3 runs 17 residues. Germline-derived CDR1 and CDR2 are SQVTM and ANQGSEA. The CDR3 bases are TGCAGCGTTGAAGGGACGAGGGCGGGAGAGAACACCGGGGAGCTGTTTTTT. Amino acids: CSVEGTRAGENTGELFF.

There are many counts of this clonotype. CDR3: CATSQQGSEAFF. The CDR3 nucleotides are TGTGCCACCAGCCAACAGGGCTCTGAAGCTTTCTTT. The chain couples TRBV24-1 to TRBJ1-1, with D tentatively TRBD1 (6 bases). V was cut by 7 bases and J by 6 bases, with 11 bases left in between. The CDR3 has 12 residues. In germline, CDR1 is KGHDR, CDR2 SFDVKD.

The chain links TRBV13 to TRBJ1-2; D perhaps matches TRBD1 (5 bases). Germline CDR1 and CDR2: PRHDT and FYEKMQ (reference sequence). Trimming pared 8 bases from V and 7 bases from J, leaving 17 bases between. This CDR3 is 13 amino acids long. The CDR3 nucleotides read TGTGCCAGCGAAACGGGGGGAGTGTCTGGCTACACCTTC. It specifies CASETGGVSGYTF.

The chain uses TRBV20-1 and TRBJ2-7; no definite D call. V dropped 1 base and J dropped 2 bases, with 9 bases sitting between them. The CDR3 has 13 residues. Germline CDR1 and CDR2: DFQATT and SNEGSKA (reference sequence). The CDR3 loop reads CSARGVDTYEQYF. As DNA, the CDR3 is TGCAGTGCTAGAGGCGTAGATACCTACGAGCAGTACTTC.

This clonotype has just one count. This chain joins TRBV19 and TRBJ2-2, with D unclear. The CDR3 has 13 residues. Trimming took off 1 base at V and 6 bases at J, with 6 bases between the two ends. CDR1 is LNHDA, CDR2 SQIVND, per germline (reference sequence). CDR3 protein: CASSIVGPGELFF. The CDR3 nucleotides read TGTGCCAGTAGTATAGTCGGACCCGGGGAGCTGTTTTTT.

The genes are TRBV2 and TRBJ1-1; TRBD1 might be the D (6 bases). This CDR3 is built from 15 residues. Trimming stripped 6 bases from V and 3 bases from J, with 17 bases between. CDR1 and CDR2 from the germline V gene are SNHLY and FYNNEI. CDR3 protein: CASRGGRGVDTEAFF. CDR3 in DNA: TGTGCCAGCAGGGGGGGGCGGGGGGTGGACACTGAAGCTTTCTTT. Filled out from reference TRBV2 and TRBJ1-1, the complete variable domain reads EPEVTQTPSHQVTQMGQEVILRCVPISNHLYFYWYRQILGQKVEFLVSFYNNEISEKSEIFDDQFSVERPDGSNFTLKIRSTKLEDSAMYFCASRGGRGVDTEAFFGQGTRLTVV.

This clonotype was picked up many times. The chain couples TRBV20-1 to TRBJ2-7; a weak D match, TRBD1 (6 bases). Germline V gives CDR1 DFQATT, CDR2 SNEGSKA (reference sequence). Between the trimmed V and J ends, which lost 2 bases and 2 bases, there was a span of 7 bases. CDR3 length: 12 residues. In DNA, the CDR3 is TGCAGTGCTAGAACAGGGCCCTACGAGCAGTACTTC. Translating it yields CSARTGPYEQYF.

This clonotype was seen at least ten times. This chain connects TRBV11-2 to TRBJ2-5, with 7 nucleotides matching TRBD2. CDR1 is SGHAT, CDR2 FQNNGV, per germline. V lost 4 bases to trimming and J lost 6 bases; unmatched junction nucleotides: 8. The CDR3 length is 14 residues. CDR3: CASSSGGLSKTQYF. In DNA, the CDR3 is TGTGCCAGCAGCTCCGGGGGACTATCCAAGACCCAGTACTTC.

This sequence joins TRBV5-6 and TRBJ2-7; D may be TRBD1 (6 bases). The CDR3 is 14 amino acids. Germline V gene sequence: CDR1 SGHDT, CDR2 YYEEEE. The V end lost 4 bases, the J end lost 6 bases, and 17 bases lay between the germline ends. CDR3 amino acids: CASSPRQDSGEQYF. DNA of the CDR3: TGTGCCAGCAGCCCGCGACAGGACTCGGGCGAGCAGTACTTC.

The CDR3 here is CAISENQETQYF. The CDR3 nucleotides are TGTGCCATCAGTGAAAACCAAGAGACCCAGTACTTC. The V gene is TRBV10-3, the J gene TRBJ2-5, with unresolved D. CDR3 size: 12 residues. V was clipped by 3 bases and J by 0 bases, with 2 bases between them. Germline CDR1 and CDR2: ENHRY and SYGVKD.

This clonotype was seen at least ten times. The chain employs TRBV9 and TRBJ2-5, with D perhaps TRBD1 (6 bases). This CDR3 comprises 18 residues. V was clipped by 3 bases and J by 3 bases, with 24 bases between them. Germline CDR1 is SGDLS and CDR2 is YYNGEE. CDR3 loop: CASSALARTARTEETQYF. The CDR3 region has the DNA TGTGCCAGCAGCGCTCTGGCCAGGACAGCCCGGACTGAAGAGACCCAGTACTTC. Filled out from reference TRBV9 and TRBJ2-5, the complete variable domain reads DSGVTQTPKHLITATGQRVTLRCSPRSGDLSVYWYQQSLDQGLQFLIQYYNGEERAKGNILERFSAQQFPDLHSELNLSSLELGDSALYFCASSALARTARTEETQYFGPGTRLLVL.

The chain carries TRBV2 and TRBJ1-1; D is unclear. Looked up from germline, CDR1 is SNHLY and CDR2 is FYNNEI. This CDR3 has 13 residues. V lost 6 bases, J lost 2 bases, and 10 bases lay in between. The CDR3 spells CASRKDLNTEAFF. CDR3 nucleotides: TGTGCCAGCAGGAAGGACCTCAACACTGAAGCTTTCTTT.

A word on this clonotype: A much larger clone is a single base away; this may be a read error. The rearrangement links TRBV5-1 to TRBJ1-4; D unresolved. In germline, CDR1 is SGHRS, CDR2 YFSETQ. Trimming pared 1 base from V and 5 bases from J, leaving 9 bases between. The CDR3 runs to 14 residues. The CDR3 spells CASSLSRLNEKLFF. The CDR3 bases are TGCGCCAGCAGCTTGTCGAGATTGAATGAAAAACTGTTTTTT.

Details on this clonotype: A much bigger clone sits one base away, suggesting this may be a read error. The chain recombines TRBV11-1 with TRBJ1-1; maybe TRBD1 (5 bases). The germline V gene has CDR1 SGHAT and CDR2 FQDESV (reference sequence). V dropped 4 bases and J dropped 4 bases, with 10 bases sitting between them. CDR3 length equals 13 residues. CDR3 nucleotides: TGTGCCAGCAGCTACAAGGGGCCCACTGAAGCTTTCTTT. This codes for CASSYKGPTEAFF.

This clonotype was recorded at least ten times. The chain employs TRBV6-1 and TRBJ1-6; possibly TRBD1 for D (5 bases). The CDR3 is 13 residues long. In germline, CDR1 is MNHNS, CDR2 SASEGT. Trimming shortened V by 7 bases and J by 7 bases, and 11 bases separated the two germline ends. In DNA, the CDR3 is TGTGCCAGCACGGACATTCCCAATTCACCCCTCCACTTT. Amino acids: CASTDIPNSPLHF.

This clonotype has a count of ten or more. The chain joins TRBV9 to TRBJ2-7, with 7 bases matching TRBD2. Germline trimming cut 2 bases from V and 2 bases from J; bases unmatched to any gene: 7. CDR1 is SGDLS, CDR2 YYNGEE, per germline. This CDR3 is built from 15 residues. This CDR3 reads CASSVSSGQAYEQYF. The DNA of the CDR3 is TGTGCCAGCAGCGTCTCTAGCGGCCAAGCCTACGAGCAGTACTTC.

The rearrangement joins TRBV19 to TRBJ2-6; the D gene is possibly TRBD1 (5 bases). The germline gives CDR1 LNHDA, CDR2 SQIVND (reference sequence). Trimming took 5 bases from V and 5 from J, leaving 7 bases between them. The CDR3 totals 13 residues. CDR3 loop: CASSPDRANVLTF. CDR3 DNA sequence: TGTGCCAGTAGTCCGGACAGGGCCAACGTCCTGACTTTC.

The sample holds many counts of this clonotype. J is TRBJ2-7 and V is TRBV7-2; D might be TRBD1 (6 bases). Germline CDR1 is SGHTA and CDR2 is FQGNSA. Trimming removed 5 bases at V and 6 bases at J, with 17 bases between. The CDR3 has 14 residues. The CDR3 nucleotides are TGTGCCAGCAGCCTCCCCCGACAAGGGGGCGAGCAGTACTTC. Translation: CASSLPRQGGEQYF.

This clonotype has at least ten counts. V gene TRBV5-1 combines with J gene TRBJ2-7; maybe TRBD1 (6 bases). Trimming took off 3 bases at V and 1 base at J, with 11 bases between the two ends. This CDR3 has 14 amino acids. The germline gives CDR1 SGHRS, CDR2 YFSETQ. In DNA, the CDR3 is TGCGCCAGCAGCTCCCCAGGGGAATCCTACGAGCAGTACTTC. Its translation is CASSSPGESYEQYF. The full variable domain, its missing parts supplied by reference TRBV5-1 and TRBJ2-7, is KAGVTQTPRYLIKTRGQQVTLSCSPISGHRSVSWYQQTPGQGLQFLFEYFSETQRNKGNFPGRFSGRQFSNSRSEMNVSTLELGDSALYLCASSSPGESYEQYFGPGTRLTVT.

With regard to this clonotype: One end of the junction varies from germline; a read error may be responsible. The chain recombines TRBV7-2 with TRBJ2-3, with 10 bases that match TRBD2. From germline, CDR1 is SGHTA and CDR2 FQGNSA. This CDR3 region has 13 residues. CDR3 protein: CASSSGLAAVMYF. The CDR3 region has the DNA TGTGCCAGCAGCTCAGGACTAGCGGCCGTCATGTATTTC.

This clonotype was recorded many times. This rearrangement joins TRBV9 to TRBJ2-5; 9 bases map to TRBD2. V gave up 3 bases and J gave up 7 bases; unmatched junction bases: 4. The CDR3 totals 13 residues. Germline CDR1 is SGDLS and CDR2 is YYNGEE. The CDR3 reads CASSAGLATTQYF. In DNA, the CDR3 is TGTGCCAGCAGCGCCGGACTAGCGACGACCCAGTACTTC.

The rearrangement links TRBV10-3 to TRBJ1-6, with D perhaps TRBD1 (6 bases). This CDR3 region has 12 residues. Germline CDR1 and CDR2: ENHRY and SYGVKD. V was cut by 3 bases and J by 14 bases, with 11 bases left in between. In nucleotides, the CDR3 is TGTGCCATCAGTGAAGGGGGATCGGCCCTCCACTTT. Translated: CAISEGGSALHF.

This clonotype has ten or more counts. The CDR3 nucleotides read TGCAGCGTTGGGGGAGGACCCTACGAGCAGTACTTC. Amino acid sequence: CSVGGGPYEQYF. The chain recombines TRBV29-1 with TRBJ2-7; weak D call: TRBD2 (6 bases). Trimming shortened V by 4 bases and J by 2 bases, and 9 bases separated the two germline ends. CDR1 SQVTM and CDR2 ANQGSEA come from the germline V gene. CDR3 size: 12 residues.

This clonotype was recorded a few times. The J gene is TRBJ2-2, the V gene TRBV27; D not certain. Germline V lookup: CDR1 MNHEY, CDR2 SMNVEV (reference sequence). This CDR3 comprises 14 residues. Trimming pared 5 bases from V and 2 bases from J, leaving 9 bases between. CDR3 bases: TGTGCCAGCAGTCTATTATATAACACCGGGGAGCTGTTTTTT. Its translation: CASSLLYNTGELFF.

This sequence joins TRBV20-1 and TRBJ2-7; a possible D gene is TRBD2 (5 bases). CDR3 length: 12 residues. The germline gives CDR1 DFQATT, CDR2 SNEGSKA (reference sequence). Trimming left V 3 bases short and J 5 bases short, with 11 bases between. The CDR3 region has the DNA TGCAGTGCTAGCGGGGTACCCCACGAGCAGTACTTC. Its translation is CSASGVPHEQYF.

This clonotype showed up just once. The V call is TRBV10-3, the J call TRBJ2-7, with 9 nucleotides matching TRBD1. This CDR3 is 13 amino acids long. The trim removed 10 bases at V and 3 bases at J, leaving 7 bases unmatched. Germline V gene lookup returns CDR1 ENHRY and CDR2 SYGVKD. CDR3 amino acids: CATNRGQGYEQYF. The CDR3, as DNA: TGTGCCACAAACAGGGGGCAAGGCTACGAGCAGTACTTC.

This clonotype was picked up many times. The CDR3 coding sequence is TGCAGCGTTGGGCTAGCGCAAACCTACAATGAGCAGTTCTTC. Its protein is CSVGLAQTYNEQFF. This sequence joins TRBV29-1 and TRBJ2-1, with D perhaps TRBD2 (6 bases). Trimming cost V 4 bases and J 2 bases, with 12 bases left between them. The germline V gene has CDR1 SQVTM and CDR2 ANQGSEA. CDR3 size: 14 residues.